This entry lists 16 T cell receptor beta chains sequenced from one sample in a study of blood T cell repertoires in COVID-19. Generated by immunoSEQ multiplex PCR, the TCRdb table keeps only in-frame clones and is missing some. The profile shows around 300,000 clones, approximately 83% of them singletons. The sample consisted of peripheral blood. The receptors here all came from a woman aged 30 to 39 who had recovered from COVID-19.

V and J are TRBV12-3 or TRBV12-4 and TRBJ1-1; D is unresolved. There are 13 residues in the CDR3. With 6 bases removed from V and 3 bases from J, the gap between germline ends came to 11 bases. This CDR3 reads CASSSRGDTEAFF. The CDR3 coding sequence is TGTGCCAGCAGCTCCCGGGGTGACACTGAAGCTTTCTTT.

The chain couples TRBV5-6 to TRBJ1-6; TRBD1 matches at 8 bases. The V gene end was trimmed by 4 bases and the J gene end by 0 bases; junction bases not matched to a gene: 6. Germline V CDR1 and CDR2: SGHDT, YYEEEE. This CDR3 has 17 residues. CDR3 sequence reads: CASSLRTGSSYNSPLHF. The DNA for the CDR3 is TGTGCCAGCAGCCTACGGACAGGGAGCTCCTATAATTCACCCCTCCACTTT.

This chain joins TRBV5-1 and TRBJ2-7; tentatively, D is TRBD1 (6 bases). Germline-derived CDR1 and CDR2 are SGHRS and YFSETQ. The V gene lost 0 bases and the J gene lost 1 base, with 17 bases spanning the gap. The CDR3 loop spans 17 amino acids. Here the CDR3 reads CASSLAPPGVGSYEQYF. The DNA for the CDR3 is TGCGCCAGCAGCTTGGCCCCCCCAGGGGTAGGTTCCTACGAGCAGTACTTC.

This clone was recorded only once. The genes are TRBV5-8 and TRBJ2-7; 9 bases match TRBD1. Per the germline V gene, CDR1 is SGHTS and CDR2 is YDEGEE. Trimming at V came to 1 base and at J to 2 bases, leaving 7 bases not matched to a gene. This CDR3 comprises 16 residues. Here the CDR3 DNA reads TGTGCCAGCAGCTTGCTAAGGACAGGGGACCCCTACGAGCAGTACTTC. Its translation: CASSLLRTGDPYEQYF.

The chain is built from TRBV11-2 and TRBJ2-5; D is unclear. Trimming shortened V by 0 bases and J by 4 bases, and 3 bases separated the two germline ends. The CDR3 runs 12 residues. The germline gives CDR1 SGHAT, CDR2 FQNNGV. This chain's CDR3 is CASSLDLETQYF. The CDR3 coding sequence is TGTGCCAGCAGCTTAGATCTAGAGACCCAGTACTTC.

The chain links TRBV6-1 to TRBJ1-6, with TRBD1 matching over 8 bases. J lost 9 bases, V lost 1 base, and 5 bases had no gene match. This CDR3 has 15 amino acids. Germline loops: CDR1 MNHNS, CDR2 SASEGT. The CDR3 region is CASSEGTGLSSPLHF. The DNA of the CDR3 is TGTGCCAGCAGTGAAGGGACAGGGTTAAGTTCACCCCTCCACTTT.

The chain couples TRBV15 to TRBJ1-2, with TRBD1 as a possible D gene (6 bases). The CDR3 contains 14 residues. Between the trimmed V and J ends, which lost 0 bases and 13 bases, there was a span of 18 bases. CDR1 is LNHNV and CDR2 is YYDKDF in the germline V gene (reference sequence). CDR3 amino acids: CATSRDPRQAAVTF. The CDR3 nucleotides are TGTGCCACCAGCAGAGACCCTAGACAGGCAGCGGTCACCTTC.

The chain is built from TRBV5-4 and TRBJ2-7; 11 bases agree with TRBD1. Germline values: CDR1 SGHNT, CDR2 YYREEE (reference sequence). The CDR3 length is 14 residues. V shed 1 base and J 6 bases; nucleotides not matched to a gene: 3. The CDR3 DNA is TGTGCCAGCAGCTTGAGGACAGGGGGCGGCGAGCAGTACTTC. Amino acid sequence: CASSLRTGGGEQYF. The whole variable domain, filled in from reference TRBV5-4 and TRBJ2-7, reads ETGVTQSPTHLIKTRGQQVTLRCSSQSGHNTVSWYQQALGQGPQFIFQYYREEENGRGNFPPRFSGLQFPNYSSELNVNALELDDSALYLCASSLRTGGGEQYFGPGTRLTVT.

For this clone: The identical CDR3 is also encoded by other nucleotide sequences in the sample. The chain recombines TRBV6-5 with TRBJ1-1; 9 nucleotides agree with TRBD1. This CDR3 is built from 13 residues. Germline CDR1 and CDR2: MNHEY and SVGAGI. With V trimmed by 8 bases and J by 0 bases, 1 base remained unmatched. The CDR3 DNA reads as TGTGCCAGCGGACAGGGGATGAACACTGAAGCTTTCTTT. It translates to CASGQGMNTEAFF.

The genes are TRBV5-8 and TRBJ2-3, with TRBD2 matching over 11 bases. The CDR3 runs 14 residues. V was pared by 5 bases and J by 7 bases, with 6 bases of the junction left unmatched. Germline V gene sequence: CDR1 SGHTS, CDR2 YDEGEE. CDR3 loop: CASRIAGGQNTQYF. The CDR3 region has the DNA TGTGCCAGCAGAATAGCGGGGGGGCAGAATACGCAGTATTTT.

V gene TRBV7-2 combines with J gene TRBJ1-6, with D maybe TRBD1 (6 bases). V was shortened by 5 bases and J by 6 bases, with 17 bases between the two germline ends. The germline gives CDR1 SGHTA, CDR2 FQGNSA. The CDR3 length is 16 residues. CDR3 DNA sequence: TGTGCCAGCAGCCCAGATCGGGGGGCCTTTAATTCACCCCTCCACTTT. Translated: CASSPDRGAFNSPLHF. The whole variable domain, remainder taken from reference TRBV7-2 and TRBJ1-6, is GAGVSQSPSNKVTEKGKDVELRCDPISGHTALYWYRQSLGQGLEFLIYFQGNSAPDKSGLPSDRFSAERTGGSVSTLTIQRTQQEDSAVYLCASSPDRGAFNSPLHFGNGTRLTVT.

Only a few counts were recorded for this clone. The genes are TRBV5-1 and TRBJ2-1; D gene uncertain. This CDR3 comprises 12 residues. Germline lookup yields CDR1 SGHRS and CDR2 YFSETQ. V lost 2 bases, J lost 5 bases, and 5 bases lay in between. The CDR3 bases are TGCGCCAGCAGCTTCCAGGACAATGAGCAGTTCTTC. Translation gives CASSFQDNEQFF. Drawing the rest from reference TRBV5-1 and TRBJ2-1, the complete variable domain is KAGVTQTPRYLIKTRGQQVTLSCSPISGHRSVSWYQQTPGQGLQFLFEYFSETQRNKGNFPGRFSGRQFSNSRSEMNVSTLELGDSALYLCASSFQDNEQFFGPGTRLTVL.

The rearrangement links TRBV30 to TRBJ1-1; D is unclear. CDR1 GTSNPN and CDR2 SVGIG come from the germline V gene (reference sequence). V was pared by 2 bases and J by 2 bases, with 12 bases between. This CDR3 comprises 14 residues. In DNA form, the CDR3 reads TGTGCCTGGAGTATCGGGGTTGCTAACACTGAAGCTTTCTTT. Translating it yields CAWSIGVANTEAFF. Filled out from reference TRBV30 and TRBJ1-1, the complete variable domain reads SQTIHQWPATLVQPVGSPLSLECTVEGTSNPNLYWYRQAAGRGLQLLFYSVGIGQISSEVPQNLSASRPQDRQFILSSKKLLLSDSGFYLCAWSIGVANTEAFFGQGTRLTVV.

This clone was seen a handful of times. The chain has TRBV19 and TRBJ1-5; TRBD1 matches at 7 bases. There are 13 residues in the CDR3. Unmatched junction bases numbered 4, after V lost 6 bases and J lost 5 bases. CDR1 is LNHDA, CDR2 SQIVND, per germline (reference sequence). The CDR3 nucleotides are TGTGCCAGTAGAGACAGGGATCATCAGCCCCAGCATTTT. Its translation: CASRDRDHQPQHF.

The chain carries TRBV10-1 and TRBJ1-5, with 8 nucleotides matching TRBD1. Germline CDR1 and CDR2: WNHNN and SYGVQD (reference sequence). The CDR3 extends over 17 amino acids. V gave up 10 bases and J gave up 2 bases; unmatched junction bases: 16. This chain's CDR3 is CATGEAAQGGCNQPQHF. The CDR3 DNA sequence: TGCGCCACCGGCGAGGCGGCACAGGGGGGATGCAATCAGCCCCAGCATTTT.

The V call is TRBV7-9, the J call TRBJ2-1; tentative D call: TRBD1 (6 bases). This CDR3 region has 18 residues. Germline V gives CDR1 SEHNR, CDR2 FQNEAQ (reference sequence). Deletions cut 1 base from V and 3 bases from J, with 19 bases between. This chain's CDR3 is CASSLEFRKGVGYNEQFF. CDR3 in DNA: TGTGCCAGCAGCTTAGAGTTTAGGAAGGGGGTCGGCTACAATGAGCAGTTCTTC.